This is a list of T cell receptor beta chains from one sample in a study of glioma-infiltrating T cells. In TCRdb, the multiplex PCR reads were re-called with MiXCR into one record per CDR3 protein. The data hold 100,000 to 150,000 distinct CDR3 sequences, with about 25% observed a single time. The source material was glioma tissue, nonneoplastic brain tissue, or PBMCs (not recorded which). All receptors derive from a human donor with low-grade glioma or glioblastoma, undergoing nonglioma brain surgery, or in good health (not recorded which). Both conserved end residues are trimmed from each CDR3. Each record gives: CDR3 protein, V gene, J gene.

CDR3aa: ASRNPGGENIQY
v_gene: TRBV6-1
j_gene: TRBJ2-4

CDR3aa: ASRRGVRSGANVLT
v_gene: TRBV6-1
j_gene: TRBJ2-6

CDR3aa: ASRTGTGGNQPQH
v_gene: TRBV12-3/TRBV12-4
j_gene: TRBJ1-5

CDR3aa: ASSLSHGNTIH
v_gene: TRBV7-6
j_gene: TRBJ1-3

CDR3aa: ASSSHREKLF
v_gene: TRBV7-6
j_gene: TRBJ1-4

CDR3aa: ASSVADDLPQH
v_gene: TRBV9
j_gene: TRBJ1-5

CDR3aa: ASSNFHETQY
v_gene: TRBV7-7
j_gene: TRBJ2-5

CDR3aa: ASISGRAQETQY
v_gene: TRBV6-6
j_gene: TRBJ2-5

CDR3aa: ASSGTIGGVPFSTDTQY
v_gene: TRBV6-1
j_gene: TRBJ2-3

CDR3aa: ASSYSGVSSNEQF
v_gene: TRBV6-6
j_gene: TRBJ2-1

CDR3aa: SARGPAREGNRPQH
v_gene: TRBV20-1
j_gene: TRBJ1-5

CDR3aa: ASSLSGSIPDTQY
v_gene: TRBV7-9
j_gene: TRBJ2-3

CDR3aa: ASNPKGRAGGTAYNEQF
v_gene: TRBV6-1
j_gene: TRBJ2-1

CDR3aa: SYPRGVGDEQF
v_gene: TRBV20-1
j_gene: TRBJ2-1

CDR3aa: ATTRDSIGRGILDTQY
v_gene: TRBV15
j_gene: TRBJ2-3

CDR3aa: AVRDGSTNTQY
v_gene: TRBV10-3
j_gene: TRBJ2-3

CDR3aa: ASRTLFGFNEQF
v_gene: TRBV28
j_gene: TRBJ2-1

CDR3aa: ASSQDIYNEQF
v_gene: TRBV6-1
j_gene: TRBJ2-1

CDR3aa: ASSYSGRTNSPLH
v_gene: TRBV6-6
j_gene: TRBJ1-6

CDR3aa: ASSPAPGQGSGELF
v_gene: TRBV7-3
j_gene: TRBJ2-2

CDR3aa: ASSQEPYPSAGDTDTQY
v_gene: TRBV4-1
j_gene: TRBJ2-3

CDR3aa: ASSGSSTDTQY
v_gene: TRBV5-4
j_gene: TRBJ2-3

CDR3aa: ASSQDRGGSNQPQH
v_gene: TRBV4-2
j_gene: TRBJ1-5

CDR3aa: ASSLPDNAYNEQF
v_gene: TRBV7-2
j_gene: TRBJ2-1

CDR3aa: AISGTGTSYNSPLH
v_gene: TRBV10-3
j_gene: TRBJ1-6

CDR3aa: ATSRGGTERTGEVF
v_gene: TRBV15
j_gene: TRBJ2-2

CDR3aa: ASSEYRGGSRNNEQF
v_gene: TRBV25-1
j_gene: TRBJ2-1

CDR3aa: SAPQRGRGDTQY
v_gene: TRBV20-1
j_gene: TRBJ2-3

CDR3aa: ASRQQGAGGQPQH
v_gene: TRBV6-4
j_gene: TRBJ1-5

CDR3aa: SASGGVGNEQF
v_gene: TRBV20-1
j_gene: TRBJ2-1

CDR3aa: ASTPEAGNADTQY
v_gene: TRBV7-2
j_gene: TRBJ2-3

CDR3aa: ASSRPGTVKAF
v_gene: TRBV6-1
j_gene: TRBJ1-1

CDR3aa: SARDRGANVLT
v_gene: TRBV20-1
j_gene: TRBJ2-6

CDR3aa: ATGGRSGGREAF
v_gene: TRBV11-3
j_gene: TRBJ1-1

CDR3aa: ASSSGQVTDTQY
v_gene: TRBV5-1
j_gene: TRBJ2-3